These 21 T cell receptor beta chains were sequenced from one sample in a study of shared T cell receptors in the human thymus. Libraries were prepared by immunoSEQ multiplex PCR; TCRdb keeps only in-frame clonotypes and omits some of them. The sample has over 450,000 clones, around 78% seen once. This sample also appeared in a second study, on human thymus T cells.

Sequenced sample: thymocytes. The receptors come from a boy less than two years old with a congenital heart defect.

This chain links TRBV7-8 with TRBJ2-1, with TRBD2 identical over 8 bases. Germline CDR1 SGHVS, CDR2 FQNEAQ. The CDR3 contains 17 residues. With V trimmed by 0 bases and J by 8 bases, 12 bases remained unmatched. CDR3 in amino acids: CASSLAGSGSQRDEQFF. CDR3 nucleotides: TGTGCCAGCAGCTTAGCGGGGAGCGGGAGCCAGAGGGATGAGCAGTTCTTC.

This chain joins TRBV29-1 and TRBJ2-7; the match to TRBD2 covers 14 bases. This CDR3 has 16 amino acids. The germline gives CDR1 SQVTM, CDR2 ANQGSEA. V was pared by 7 bases and J by 5 bases, with 13 bases of the junction left unmatched. CDR3 nucleotides: TGCAGCGCCCGTGGACTAGCGGGAGGCCTTCTCCACGAGCAGTACTTC. Its translation: CSARGLAGGLLHEQYF.

The rearrangement uses TRBV27 and TRBJ2-3; 10 nucleotides line up with TRBD1. V lost 6 bases and J lost 7; bases outside the gene matches: 7. The germline gives CDR1 MNHEY, CDR2 SMNVEV (reference sequence). This CDR3 has 14 residues. The CDR3 sequence: CASRTGTGAYTQYF. The CDR3 nucleotides read TGTGCCAGCAGGACCGGGACAGGGGCCTATACGCAGTATTTT.

This clone was seen only once. This rearrangement joins TRBV28 to TRBJ1-1; D gene ambiguous. CDR1 and CDR2 (germline): MDHEN, SYDVKM. The CDR3 contains 15 residues. V lost 5 bases, J lost 5 bases, and 18 bases lay in between. CDR3 in amino acids: CASSLPDRRETEAFF. The CDR3 DNA reads as TGTGCCAGCAGTCTCCCAGACCGTCGGGAGACTGAAGCTTTCTTT.

The chain employs TRBV27 and TRBJ1-3, with TRBD1 as a possible D gene (6 bases). The CDR3 spans 15 residues. V lost 5 bases and J lost 0, with 11 bases in between. Germline V gene lookup returns CDR1 MNHEY and CDR2 SMNVEV (reference sequence). The CDR3 loop reads CASSLTQGSGNTIYF. CDR3 nucleotides: TGTGCCAGCAGTCTGACACAGGGCTCTGGAAACACCATATATTTT.

This clone came up once. The V and J genes are TRBV2 and TRBJ1-5, with 10 bases fitting TRBD1. Germline assignment: CDR1 SNHLY and CDR2 FYNNEI. CDR3 size: 13 residues. J was trimmed by 6 bases and V by 6 bases; bases with no gene match: 2. The CDR3 is CASRGQGGQPQHF. The CDR3 nucleotides read TGTGCCAGCAGAGGACAGGGGGGTCAGCCCCAGCATTTT.

V usage is TRBV21-1 and J usage is TRBJ2-7; TRBD2, the D gene given by the table, was not confirmed from the DNA. TRBV21-1 is annotated as a pseudogene. The CDR3 runs to 12 residues. The CDR3 is CASSIITYEQYF. The CDR3 nucleotides read TGTGCCAGCAGCATCATCACTTACGAGCAGTACTTC.

The V and J genes are TRBV10-3 and TRBJ2-3; 15 bases map to TRBD2. CDR3 length equals 19 residues. Germline assignment: CDR1 ENHRY and CDR2 SYGVKD. Losses at the gene ends were 6 bases for V and 0 bases for J; bases not matched to a gene: 10. CDR3: CAISAPGTSGRSSTDTQYF. The CDR3 DNA follows: TGTGCCATCAGCGCACCCGGGACTAGCGGGAGGAGTAGCACAGATACGCAGTATTTT.

J is TRBJ1-5 and V is TRBV30; 8 bases fit TRBD1. Looked up from germline, CDR1 is GTSNPN and CDR2 is SVGIG (reference sequence). Trimming cost V 5 bases and J 0 bases; bases outside gene matches: 6. CDR3 length: 15 amino acids. CDR3 protein: CAWDRGPYSNQPQHF. Here the CDR3 DNA reads TGTGCCTGGGACAGGGGCCCTTATAGCAATCAGCCCCAGCATTTT.

V is TRBV15 and J is TRBJ1-2, with D possibly TRBD1 on 5 matching bases. This CDR3 region has 15 residues. Trimming pared 5 bases from V and 7 bases from J, leaving 20 bases between. CDR1 and CDR2 from the germline V gene are LNHNV and YYDKDF (reference sequence). The CDR3 loop reads CATSPRDCEFGGYTF. CDR3 nucleotide sequence: TGTGCCACCAGCCCTCGGGACTGTGAATTTGGTGGCTACACCTTC.

The chain carries TRBV19 and TRBJ2-7; D is perhaps TRBD2 (6 bases). Trimming cost V 3 bases and J 2 bases, with 11 bases left between them. Germline CDR1 is LNHDA and CDR2 is SQIVND (reference sequence). This CDR3 has 14 residues. This CDR3 reads CASSIAGGPYEQYF. CDR3 nucleotides: TGTGCCAGTAGTATTGCAGGAGGGCCCTACGAGCAGTACTTC.

The chain links TRBV7-2 to TRBJ2-3; tentatively, D is TRBD1 (5 bases). The CDR3 has 15 residues. The V end was cut by 1 base, the J end by 1 base, with 9 bases between. CDR1 and CDR2 from the germline V gene are SGHTA and FQGNSA. CDR3 sequence reads: CASSLGGRGTDTQYF. CDR3 coding DNA: TGTGCCAGCAGCTTAGGGGGCAGGGGCACAGATACGCAGTATTTT. Variable domain in full (rest from reference TRBV7-2 and TRBJ2-3): GAGVSQSPSNKVTEKGKDVELRCDPISGHTALYWYRQSLGQGLEFLIYFQGNSAPDKSGLPSDRFSAERTGGSVSTLTIQRTQQEDSAVYLCASSLGGRGTDTQYFGPGTRLTVL.

This clone is a singleton in its sample. The rearrangement joins TRBV5-1 to TRBJ2-7, with TRBD2 matching over 8 bases. With 0 bases clipped from V and 6 bases from J, the junction kept 8 bases outside the gene matches. Germline V CDR1 and CDR2: SGHRS, YFSETQ. The CDR3 spans 15 residues. CDR3 sequence (DNA): TGCGCCAGCAGCTTGGAGGGGCTACGGGGGGGCGAGCAGTACTTC. Translating gives CASSLEGLRGGEQYF.

V gene TRBV9 combines with J gene TRBJ2-2; D is ambiguous. This CDR3 is built from 13 residues. CDR1 SGDLS and CDR2 YYNGEE come from the germline V gene. The V and J ends lost 0 bases and 8 bases respectively, with 8 bases between them. For the CDR3, the DNA is TGTGCCAGCAGCGTAGGGTGGCAAGGGGAGCTGTTTTTT. It yields the protein CASSVGWQGELFF.

As DNA, the CDR3 is TGTGCCAGCTCCCTCTACGGGGGCACAGATACGCAGTATTTT. Amino acid sequence: CASSLYGGTDTQYF. This sequence joins TRBV9 and TRBJ2-3; maybe TRBD2 (5 bases). There are 14 residues in the CDR3. Germline CDR1 is SGDLS and CDR2 is YYNGEE. Trimming left V 7 bases short and J 1 base short, with 13 bases between.

The chain employs TRBV7-6 and TRBJ2-2, with 11 positions matching TRBD2. V gave up 3 bases and J gave up 6 bases; unmatched junction bases: 6. The CDR3 has 16 amino acids. The germline gives CDR1 SGHVS, CDR2 FNYEAQ. CDR3 sequence: CASSFKTSGKPGELFF. The CDR3 bases are TGTGCCAGCAGCTTCAAGACTAGCGGGAAGCCCGGGGAGCTGTTTTTT.

This rearrangement joins TRBV10-3 to TRBJ2-1; 12 bases agree with TRBD2. From germline, CDR1 is ENHRY and CDR2 SYGVKD. V shed 4 bases and J 6 bases; nucleotides not matched to a gene: 7. This CDR3 has 16 residues. The CDR3 DNA reads as TGTGCCATCAGTGGGACCCGGACTAGCGGGGCCAATGAGCAGTTCTTC. It yields the protein CAISGTRTSGANEQFF.

The rearrangement uses TRBV6-1 and TRBJ1-5; D is unclear. Germline lookup yields CDR1 MNHNS and CDR2 SASEGT. V lost 3 bases to trimming and J lost 0 bases, with 18 bases between them. The CDR3 extends over 18 amino acids. Written as DNA, the CDR3 is TGTGCCAGCAGTGATAAGGCAAGGCGGAACCGTAGCAATCAGCCCCAGCATTTT. This sequence encodes CASSDKARRNRSNQPQHF.

The chain recombines TRBV28 with TRBJ2-7; 11 bases agree with TRBD2. The CDR3 runs to 15 residues. V was clipped by 6 bases and J by 2 bases; unmatched bases: 6. Germline CDR1 reads MDHEN; CDR2 reads SYDVKM. The CDR3 bases are TGTGCCAGCAGCCCGGGGACTAGCGGAGCCTACGAGCAGTACTTC. It encodes CASSPGTSGAYEQYF.

This clone appeared a single time. V gene TRBV23-1 combines with J gene TRBJ2-5; perhaps TRBD1 as D (6 bases). TRBV23-1 is an ORF, and what it does is uncertain. Between the trimmed V and J ends, which lost 2 bases and 5 bases, there was a span of 12 bases. The CDR3 spans 14 residues. CDR3 protein: CASSQPGESETQYF. CDR3 coding DNA: TGCGCCAGCAGTCAACCAGGGGAGTCGGAGACCCAGTACTTC.

This clone has more than one count but fewer than ten. The rearrangement joins TRBV28 to TRBJ1-5; 7 bases fit TRBD1. The CDR3 is 15 residues long. The ends lost 5 bases at V and 7 bases at J; junction bases unmatched: 11. CDR1 and CDR2 from the germline V gene are MDHEN and SYDVKM. CDR3 bases: TGTGCCAGCAGTCTGGAACAGGGGATACGGCAGCCCCAGCATTTT. Encoded protein: CASSLEQGIRQPQHF.